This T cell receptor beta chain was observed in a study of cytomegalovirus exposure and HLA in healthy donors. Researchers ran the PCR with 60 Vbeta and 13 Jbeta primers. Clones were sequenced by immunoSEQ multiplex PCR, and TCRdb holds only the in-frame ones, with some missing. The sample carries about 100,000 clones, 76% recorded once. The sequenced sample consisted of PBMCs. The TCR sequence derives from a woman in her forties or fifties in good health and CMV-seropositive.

The CDR3 is CASSFQGAGTGELFF. The CDR3, as DNA: TGTGCCAGCAGCTTTCAGGGGGCAGGGACCGGGGAGCTGTTTTTT. This chain joins TRBV11-3 and TRBJ2-2, with 8 bases fitting TRBD1. Germline V CDR1 and CDR2: SGHNT, YENEEA. The CDR3 is 15 residues long. The junction had 5 bases not matched to a gene; V was cut back by 3 bases and J by 5 bases.